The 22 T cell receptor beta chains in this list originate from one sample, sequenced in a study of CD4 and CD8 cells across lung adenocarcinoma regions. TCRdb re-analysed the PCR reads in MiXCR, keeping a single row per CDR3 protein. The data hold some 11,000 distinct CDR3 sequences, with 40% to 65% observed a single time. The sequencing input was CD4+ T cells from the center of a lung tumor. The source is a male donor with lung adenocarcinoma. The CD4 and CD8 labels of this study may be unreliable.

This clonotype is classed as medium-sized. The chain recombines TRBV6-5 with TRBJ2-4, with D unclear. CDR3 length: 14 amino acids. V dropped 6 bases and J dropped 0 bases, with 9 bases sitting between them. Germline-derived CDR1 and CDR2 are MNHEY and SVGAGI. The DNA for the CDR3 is TGTGCCAGCAGGCAAACCCTAGCCAAAAACATTCAGTACTTC. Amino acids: CASRQTLAKNIQYF.

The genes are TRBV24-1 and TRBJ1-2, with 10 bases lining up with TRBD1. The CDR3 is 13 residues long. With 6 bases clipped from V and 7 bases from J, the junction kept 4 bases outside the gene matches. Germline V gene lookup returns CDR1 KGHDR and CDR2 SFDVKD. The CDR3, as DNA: TGTGCCACCAGTCCGTGGGACAGGGGTGGCTACACCTTC. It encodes CATSPWDRGGYTF.

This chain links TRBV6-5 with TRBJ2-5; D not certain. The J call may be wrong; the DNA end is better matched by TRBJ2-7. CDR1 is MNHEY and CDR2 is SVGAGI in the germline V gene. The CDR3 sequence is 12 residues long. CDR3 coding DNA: TGTGCCAGCAGTTACAGTAGAGACGAGCAGTACTTC. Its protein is CASSYSRDEQYF.

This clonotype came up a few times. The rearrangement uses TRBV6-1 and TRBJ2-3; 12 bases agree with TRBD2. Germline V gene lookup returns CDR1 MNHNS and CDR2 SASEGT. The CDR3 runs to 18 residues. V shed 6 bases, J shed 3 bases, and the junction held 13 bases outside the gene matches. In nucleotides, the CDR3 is TGTGCCAGCAGCCCACCTAGCGGGGGGGCCGGTCTTACAGATACGCAGTATTTT. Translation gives CASSPPSGGAGLTDTQYF.

The CDR3 protein is CASRAGANTGELFF. CDR3 nucleotides: TGTGCCAGCAGGGCGGGAGCCAACACCGGGGAGCTGTTTTTT. V and J are TRBV27 and TRBJ2-2, with TRBD2 matching 7 bases. Germline loops: CDR1 MNHEY, CDR2 SMNVEV (reference sequence). The CDR3 covers 14 residues. Trimming at V came to 6 bases and at J to 2 bases, leaving 3 bases not matched to a gene.

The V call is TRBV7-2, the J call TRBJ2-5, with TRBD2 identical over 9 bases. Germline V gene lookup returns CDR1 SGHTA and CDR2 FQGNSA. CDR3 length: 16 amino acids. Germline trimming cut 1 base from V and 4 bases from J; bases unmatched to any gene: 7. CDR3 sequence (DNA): TGTGCCAGCAGCTTAGGATGGGGCGGGAGGGCAGAGACCCAGTACTTC. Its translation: CASSLGWGGRAETQYF.

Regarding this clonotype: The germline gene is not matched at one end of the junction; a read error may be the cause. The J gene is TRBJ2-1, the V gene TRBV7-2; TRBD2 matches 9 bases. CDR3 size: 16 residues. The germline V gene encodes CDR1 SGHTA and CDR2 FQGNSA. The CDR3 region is CASSIAGARLGNEQFF. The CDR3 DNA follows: TGTGCCAGCAGCATAGCGGGAGCTCGTTTAGGGAATGAGCAGTTCTTC. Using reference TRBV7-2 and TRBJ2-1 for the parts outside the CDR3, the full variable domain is GAGVSQSPSNKVTEKGKDVELRCDPISGHTALYWYRQSLGQGLEFLIYFQGNSAPDKSGLPSDRFSAERTGGSVSTLTIQRTQQEDSAVYLCASSIAGARLGNEQFFGPGTRLTVL.

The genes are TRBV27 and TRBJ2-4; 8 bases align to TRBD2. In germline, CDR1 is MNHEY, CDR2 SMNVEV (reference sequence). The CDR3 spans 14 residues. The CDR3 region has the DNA TGTGCGGGCAGCGGGGGCCGTGACAAAAACACCCAGTACTTC. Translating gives CAGSGGRDKNTQYF.

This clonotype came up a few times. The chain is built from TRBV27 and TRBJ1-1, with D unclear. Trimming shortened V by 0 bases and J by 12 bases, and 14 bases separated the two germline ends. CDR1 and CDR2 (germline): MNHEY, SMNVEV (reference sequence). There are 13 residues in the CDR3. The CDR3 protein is CASSLSQTEETFF. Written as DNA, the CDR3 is TGTGCCAGCAGTTTATCCCAGACCGAGGAAACTTTCTTT.

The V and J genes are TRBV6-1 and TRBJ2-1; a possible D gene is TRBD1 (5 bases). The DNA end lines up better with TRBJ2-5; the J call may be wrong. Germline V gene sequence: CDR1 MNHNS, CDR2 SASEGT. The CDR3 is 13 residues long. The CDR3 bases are TGTGCCAGCAGTAGGGGCGTGGGGGAGACCCAGTACTTC. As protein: CASSRGVGETQYF.

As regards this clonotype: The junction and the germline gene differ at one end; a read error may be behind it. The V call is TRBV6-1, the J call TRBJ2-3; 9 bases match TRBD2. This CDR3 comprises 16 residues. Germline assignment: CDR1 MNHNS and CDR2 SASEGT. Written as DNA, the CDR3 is TGTGCCAGCGCGGGAGGGGGGGGCAGGGACCAAGAGACGCAGTATTTC. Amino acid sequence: CASAGGGGRDQETQYF.

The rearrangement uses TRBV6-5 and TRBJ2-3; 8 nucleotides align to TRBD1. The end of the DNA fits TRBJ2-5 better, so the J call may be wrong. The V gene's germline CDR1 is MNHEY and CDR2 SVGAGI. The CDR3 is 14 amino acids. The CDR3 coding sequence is TGTGCCAGCAGACTCGGGACAGGCACAGATACCCAGTACTTC. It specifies CASRLGTGTDTQYF.

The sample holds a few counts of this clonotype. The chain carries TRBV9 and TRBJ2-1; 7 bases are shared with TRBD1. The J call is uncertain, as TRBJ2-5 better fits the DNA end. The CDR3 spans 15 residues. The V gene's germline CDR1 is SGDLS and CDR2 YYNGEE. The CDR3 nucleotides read TGTGCCAGCAATTTCGAGGGGGCGCACCAAGAGACCCAGTACTTC. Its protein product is CASNFEGAHQETQYF.

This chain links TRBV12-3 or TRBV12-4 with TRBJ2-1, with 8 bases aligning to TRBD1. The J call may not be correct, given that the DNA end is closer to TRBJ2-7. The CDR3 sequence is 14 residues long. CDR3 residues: CASSLRTGRHEQYF. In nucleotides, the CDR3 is TGTGCCAGCAGTTTGAGGACAGGGAGGCACGAGCAGTACTTC.

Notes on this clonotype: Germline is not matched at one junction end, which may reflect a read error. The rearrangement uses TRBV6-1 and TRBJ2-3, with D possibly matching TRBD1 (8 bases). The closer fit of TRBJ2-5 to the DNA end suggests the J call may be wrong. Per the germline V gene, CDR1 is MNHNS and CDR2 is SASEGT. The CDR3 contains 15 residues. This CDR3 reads CASSEDRGGKDTQYF. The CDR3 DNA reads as TGTGCCAGCAGTGAAGACAGGGGGGGGAAAGATACCCAGTACTTC.

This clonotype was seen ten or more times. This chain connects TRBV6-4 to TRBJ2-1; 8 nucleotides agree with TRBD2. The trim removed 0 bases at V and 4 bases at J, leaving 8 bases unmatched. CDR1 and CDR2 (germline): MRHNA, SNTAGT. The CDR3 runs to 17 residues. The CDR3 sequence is CASSDSRTSKYYNEQFF. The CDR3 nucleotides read TGTGCCAGCAGTGACTCAAGGACTAGCAAATATTACAATGAGCAGTTCTTC.

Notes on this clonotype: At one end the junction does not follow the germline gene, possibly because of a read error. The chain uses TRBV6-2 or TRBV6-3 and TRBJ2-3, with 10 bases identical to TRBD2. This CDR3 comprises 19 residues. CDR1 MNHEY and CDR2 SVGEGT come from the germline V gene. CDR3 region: CASLPPPELAGGSTETQYF. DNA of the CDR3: TGTGCCAGCCTCCCCCCCCCTGAATTAGCGGGGGGTAGCACAGAGACGCAGTATTTT.

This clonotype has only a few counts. CDR3 sequence reads: CASSEGDSGANVLTF. Written as DNA, the CDR3 is TGTGCCAGCAGTGAAGGCGATTCTGGGGCCAACGTCCTGACTTTC. The chain employs TRBV6-1 and TRBJ2-6; D is uncertain. From germline, CDR1 is MNHNS and CDR2 SASEGT. This CDR3 has 15 residues. Trimming took 1 base from V and 1 from J, leaving 5 bases between them.

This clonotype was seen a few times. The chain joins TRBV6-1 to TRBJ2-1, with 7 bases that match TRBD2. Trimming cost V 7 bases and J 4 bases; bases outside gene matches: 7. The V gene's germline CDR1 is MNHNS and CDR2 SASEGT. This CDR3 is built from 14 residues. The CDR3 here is CASTPSGTYNEQFF. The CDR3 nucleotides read TGTGCCAGCACGCCTAGCGGCACTTACAATGAGCAGTTCTTC.

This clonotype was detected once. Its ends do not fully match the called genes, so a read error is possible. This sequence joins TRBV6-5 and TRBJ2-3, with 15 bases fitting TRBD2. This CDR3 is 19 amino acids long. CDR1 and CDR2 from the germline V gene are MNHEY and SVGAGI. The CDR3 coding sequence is TGTGCCAGCAGTTTGACCGGACTAGCGGGGGGGCGAGCCACAAATACTCAGTATTTT. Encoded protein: CASSLTGLAGGRATNTQYF.

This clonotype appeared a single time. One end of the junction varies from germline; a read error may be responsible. The CDR3 coding sequence is TGTGCCAGCAGTGAGACTAGCCGGGACCAAGATACCCAGTATTTT. Translation: CASSETSRDQDTQYF. The chain couples TRBV6-1 to TRBJ2-3; 7 positions match TRBD2. CDR3 length equals 15 residues. Germline values: CDR1 MNHNS, CDR2 SASEGT.

The CDR3 here is CASRATGGAGRSDQDTQYF. CDR3 sequence (DNA): TGTGCCAGCAGAGCCACGGGGGGGGCGGGACGCTCTGACCAAGATACGCAGTACTTC. This rearrangement joins TRBV27 to TRBJ2-3, with 8 nucleotides matching TRBD2. The J call may not be correct, given that the DNA end is closer to TRBJ2-7. Germline V gene sequence: CDR1 MNHEY, CDR2 SMNVEV (reference sequence). The CDR3 runs to 19 residues.